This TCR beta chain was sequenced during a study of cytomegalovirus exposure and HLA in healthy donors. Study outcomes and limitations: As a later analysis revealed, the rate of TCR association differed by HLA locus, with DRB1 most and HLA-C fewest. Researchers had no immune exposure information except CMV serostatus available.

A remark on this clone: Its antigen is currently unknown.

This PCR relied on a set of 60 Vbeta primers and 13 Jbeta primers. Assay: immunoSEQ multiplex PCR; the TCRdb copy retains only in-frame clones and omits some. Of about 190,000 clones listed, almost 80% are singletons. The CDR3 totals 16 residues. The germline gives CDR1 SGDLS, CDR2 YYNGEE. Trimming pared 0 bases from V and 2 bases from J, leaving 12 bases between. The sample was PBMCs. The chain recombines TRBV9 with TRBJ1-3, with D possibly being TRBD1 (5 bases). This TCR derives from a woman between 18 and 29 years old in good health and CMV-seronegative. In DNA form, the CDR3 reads TGTGCCAGCAGCGTAGCTGGGGGGGTCACTGGAAACACCATATATTTT. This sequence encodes CASSVAGGVTGNTIYF.